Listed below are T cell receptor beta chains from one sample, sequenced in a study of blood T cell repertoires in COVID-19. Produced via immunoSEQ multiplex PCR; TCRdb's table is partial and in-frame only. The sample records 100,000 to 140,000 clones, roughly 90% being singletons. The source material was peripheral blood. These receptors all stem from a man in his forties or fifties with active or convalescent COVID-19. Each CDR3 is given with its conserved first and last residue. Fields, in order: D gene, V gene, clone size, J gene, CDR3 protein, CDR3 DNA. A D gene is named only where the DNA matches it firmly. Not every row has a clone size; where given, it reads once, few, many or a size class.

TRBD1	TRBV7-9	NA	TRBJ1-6	CASSFSGDRHSPLHF	TGTGCCAGCAGCTTTTCCGGGGACAGGCATTCACCCCTCCACTTT
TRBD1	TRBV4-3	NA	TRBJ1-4	CASSQESGQLNEKLFF	TGCGCCAGCAGCCAAGAATCGGGACAGCTTAATGAAAAACTGTTTTTT
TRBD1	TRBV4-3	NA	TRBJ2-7	CASSQEGDRSYEQYF	TGCGCCAGCAGCCAAGAGGGGGACAGAAGCTACGAGCAGTACTTC
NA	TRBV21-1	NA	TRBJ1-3	CASSKGVPIRTGVLSGNTIYF	TGTGCCAGCAGCAAAGGCGTTCCAATTAGGACAGGGGTCCTCTCTGGAAACACCATATATTTT
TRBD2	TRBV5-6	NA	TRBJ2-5	CASSLGAGVRETQYF	TGTGCCAGCAGCTTGGGAGCGGGAGTCAGAGAGACCCAGTACTTC
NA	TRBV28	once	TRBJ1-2	CASSFGTDGGYGYTF	TGTGCCAGCAGTTTTGGAACTGACGGGGGATATGGCTACACCTTC
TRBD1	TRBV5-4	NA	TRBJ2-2	CASSLGQGFTGELFF	TGTGCCAGCAGCTTGGGACAGGGGTTCACCGGGGAGCTGTTTTTT
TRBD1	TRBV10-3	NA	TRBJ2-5	CAISSTPGQGEETQYF	TGTGCCATCTCCTCCACCCCGGGACAGGGGGAAGAGACCCAGTACTTC
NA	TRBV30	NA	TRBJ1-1	CAWSVQELTNTEAFF	TGTGCCTGGAGTGTACAGGAGCTGACGAACACTGAAGCTTTCTTT
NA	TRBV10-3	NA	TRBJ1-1	CATLTGSLNPNTEAFF	TGTGCCACCCTAACAGGGTCTCTTAACCCGAACACTGAAGCTTTCTTT
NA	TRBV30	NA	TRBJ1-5	CAWSRGGSNQPQHF	TGTGCCTGGAGTAGGGGGGGGAGCAATCAGCCCCAGCATTTT
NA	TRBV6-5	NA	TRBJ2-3	CASTSSGASPIKQYF	TGTGCCAGCACTTCTAGTGGAGCGTCCCCGATAAAACAGTATTTT
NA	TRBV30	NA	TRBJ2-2	CAWRRGQLNTGELFF	TGTGCCTGGAGGCGGGGACAGCTGAACACCGGGGAGCTGTTTTTT
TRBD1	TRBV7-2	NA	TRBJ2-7	CASSLRPTGQGYEQYF	TGTGCCAGCAGCTTACGGCCGACGGGACAGGGGTACGAGCAGTACTTC
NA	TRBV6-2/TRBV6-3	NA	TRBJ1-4	CASSYSTASNEKLFF	TGTGCCAGCAGTTACTCGACAGCCTCTAATGAAAAACTGTTTTTT
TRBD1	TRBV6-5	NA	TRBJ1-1	CASSYYSDRANTEAFF	TGTGCCAGCAGTTACTACTCGGACAGGGCGAACACTGAAGCTTTCTTT
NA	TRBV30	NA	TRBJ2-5	CAWSVQGTQYF	TGTGCCTGGAGTGTACAGGGGACCCAGTACTTC
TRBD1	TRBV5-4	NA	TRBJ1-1	CASSLVTGVNTEAFF	TGTGCCAGCAGCTTGGTGACAGGGGTGAACACTGAAGCTTTCTTT
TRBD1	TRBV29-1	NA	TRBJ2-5	CSAKDQDRGETQYF	TGCAGCGCAAAAGACCAGGACAGGGGGGAGACCCAGTACTTC